The 32 T cell receptor beta chains in this list originate from one sample, sequenced in a study of blood T cell repertoires in COVID-19. Only in-frame clones appear in the TCRdb table, and some are missing; sequencing was by immunoSEQ multiplex PCR. The table has approximately 200,000 clones, around 81% seen once. Sequencing was performed on PBMCs or T cells enriched from blood (not recorded which). All receptors derive from a man aged 40-55 years who had recovered from COVID-19.

The chain uses TRBV7-2 and TRBJ2-5; possibly TRBD2 for D (6 bases). Trimming left V 1 base short and J 4 bases short, with 19 bases between. Germline values: CDR1 SGHTA, CDR2 FQGNSA. The CDR3 totals 17 residues. CDR3 loop: CASSLGVDKGGGETQYF. CDR3 nucleotide sequence: TGTGCCAGCAGCTTAGGGGTGGATAAGGGAGGAGGAGAGACCCAGTACTTC.

The genes are TRBV7-8 and TRBJ1-2; 9 nucleotides align to TRBD1. The CDR3 runs 13 residues. Germline CDR1 SGHVS, CDR2 FQNEAQ. J was trimmed by 4 bases and V by 4 bases; bases with no gene match: 1. Here the CDR3 DNA reads TGTGCCAGCAGCTCGGGACAGGGCTATGGCTACACCTTC. Translation: CASSSGQGYGYTF.

The V call is TRBV2, the J call TRBJ1-1; D call uncertain. This CDR3 spans 13 amino acids. Germline-derived CDR1 and CDR2 are SNHLY and FYNNEI. Trimming stripped 7 bases from V and 1 base from J, with 10 bases between. The CDR3 DNA reads TGTGCCAGCACGGTACAGCCGAACACTGAAGCTTTCTTT. Protein sequence: CASTVQPNTEAFF.

The chain carries TRBV24-1 and TRBJ1-1; a possible D gene is TRBD1 (6 bases). There are 13 residues in the CDR3. V was pared by 8 bases and J by 1 base, with 10 bases between. The germline V gene encodes CDR1 KGHDR and CDR2 SFDVKD. CDR3 in amino acids: CATKAGANTEAFF. As DNA, the CDR3 is TGTGCCACCAAGGCAGGGGCGAACACTGAAGCTTTCTTT.

The chain has TRBV5-1 and TRBJ2-3; D is perhaps TRBD2 (6 bases). The CDR3 length is 15 residues. Germline values: CDR1 SGHRS, CDR2 YFSETQ. Trimming cost V 1 base and J 4 bases, with 13 bases left between them. The CDR3 DNA reads TGCGCCAGCAGCTTGAGGGCCGGAGGGCCAGATACGCAGTATTTT. It codes for CASSLRAGGPDTQYF.

The J gene is TRBJ1-4, the V gene TRBV28; TRBD1 matches at 10 bases. V was pared by 5 bases and J by 4 bases, with 1 base of the junction left unmatched. Germline V gene sequence: CDR1 MDHEN, CDR2 SYDVKM. CDR3 length: 14 residues. This chain's CDR3 is CASSRDRGNEKLFF. CDR3 bases: TGTGCCAGCAGTAGGGACAGGGGTAATGAAAAACTGTTTTTT.

The rearrangement uses TRBV14 and TRBJ1-6, with a weak D call TRBD1 (5 bases). V was pared by 1 base and J by 0 bases, with 7 bases between. The CDR3 loop spans 16 amino acids. Germline V CDR1 and CDR2: SGHDN, FVKESK. CDR3 DNA: TGTGCCAGCAGCCAAGCCAGGGTCTCCTATAATTCACCCCTCCACTTT. Translation: CASSQARVSYNSPLHF.

This chain joins TRBV30 and TRBJ1-1; TRBD1 matches at 7 bases. Germline loops: CDR1 GTSNPN, CDR2 SVGIG (reference sequence). J was trimmed by 0 bases and V by 5 bases; bases with no gene match: 6. The CDR3 consists of 14 residues. CDR3 nucleotides: TGTGCCTGGGTAGGGGACAGACTGAACACTGAAGCTTTCTTT. Protein product: CAWVGDRLNTEAFF.

The V call is TRBV4-1, the J call TRBJ1-5, with D possibly TRBD1 on 5 matching bases. Germline V gives CDR1 MGHRA, CDR2 YSYEKL. The CDR3 contains 14 residues. V was pared by 5 bases and J by 6 bases, with 14 bases between. The CDR3 sequence is CASSNLEGSQPQHF. CDR3 in DNA: TGCGCCAGCAGCAACCTGGAGGGGAGTCAGCCCCAGCATTTT.

This chain uses TRBV5-6 with TRBJ2-1, with 11 positions matching TRBD2. Trimming took 0 bases from V and 14 from J; bases not matched to a gene: 7. The length of the CDR3 is 14 residues. Germline assignment: CDR1 SGHDT and CDR2 YYEEEE. CDR3 in DNA: TGTGCCAGCAGCTTGGCGGTAGCGGGGGGGCTGGAGTTCTTC. As protein: CASSLAVAGGLEFF.

This chain joins TRBV7-3 and TRBJ2-5; D not certain. V was trimmed by 9 bases and J by 3 bases, leaving 8 bases between them. This CDR3 spans 11 amino acids. The germline V gene has CDR1 SGHTA and CDR2 FQGTGA. The CDR3 DNA reads TGTGCCAGGGCCAAGAAAGAGACCCAGTACTTC. Translating gives CARAKKETQYF. The complete variable domain, with remaining parts taken from reference TRBV7-3 and TRBJ2-5, reads GAGVSQTPSNKVTEKGKYVELRCDPISGHTALYWYRQSLGQGPEFLIYFQGTGAADDSGLPNDRFFAVRPEGSVSTLKIQRTERGDSAVYLCARAKKETQYFGPGTRLLVL.

The chain recombines TRBV2 with TRBJ1-1; 7 bases map to TRBD1. This CDR3 has 13 amino acids. Germline lookup yields CDR1 SNHLY and CDR2 FYNNEI. The V segment lost 9 bases and the J segment 3 bases; nucleotides outside the gene matches: 7. CDR3 DNA sequence: TGTGCCAGTGACAGGGTTGGAGACACTGAAGCTTTCTTT. Protein: CASDRVGDTEAFF.

This rearrangement joins TRBV18 to TRBJ2-5, with a weak D call TRBD2 (6 bases). V dropped 6 bases and J dropped 3 bases, with 14 bases sitting between them. The length of the CDR3 is 14 residues. The germline gives CDR1 KGHSH, CDR2 LQKENI. This CDR3 is CASSPGSSEETQYF. CDR3 DNA: TGTGCCAGCTCCCCCGGGAGCAGTGAAGAGACCCAGTACTTC.

This chain uses TRBV2 with TRBJ1-5; 9 nucleotides line up with TRBD1. Trimming at V came to 8 bases and at J to 5 bases, leaving 7 bases not matched to a gene. The CDR3 totals 14 residues. Per the germline V gene, CDR1 is SNHLY and CDR2 is FYNNEI. The CDR3 loop is CASGEQGADQPQHF. The CDR3 DNA follows: TGTGCCAGCGGCGAACAGGGGGCCGATCAGCCCCAGCATTTT.

The chain recombines TRBV29-1 with TRBJ2-7, with 9 bases matching TRBD2. The CDR3 has 15 amino acids. Trimming removed 3 bases from V and 2 bases from J; junction bases left unmatched: 8. CDR1 SQVTM and CDR2 ANQGSEA come from the germline V gene. The chain's CDR3 is CSVELAGTGTYEQYF. The CDR3 DNA is TGCAGCGTTGAGCTAGCGGGGACTGGAACCTACGAGCAGTACTTC.

The chain has TRBV5-4 and TRBJ2-7; 8 bases match TRBD1. The CDR3 is 12 residues long. The germline V gene has CDR1 SGHNT and CDR2 YYREEE (reference sequence). V shed 4 bases, J shed 5 bases, and the junction held 2 bases outside the gene matches. DNA of the CDR3: TGTGCCAGCAGCCGGACAGGGAACGAGCAGTACTTC. Protein: CASSRTGNEQYF.

On this clone itself: This sequence may be a read error, since a much larger clone differs from it by one base. The CDR3 loop reads CASSRLAGGQETQYF. CDR3 in DNA: TGTGCCAGCAGTCGACTAGCGGGGGGACAAGAGACCCAGTACTTC. The chain combines TRBV6-5 with TRBJ2-5, with 13 bases aligning to TRBD2. The CDR3 has 15 residues. With V trimmed by 5 bases and J by 2 bases, 2 bases remained unmatched. Looked up from germline, CDR1 is MNHEY and CDR2 is SVGAGI.

V gene TRBV15 combines with J gene TRBJ1-2, with 7 bases aligning to TRBD1. This CDR3 has 16 amino acids. Germline V gene lookup returns CDR1 LNHNV and CDR2 YYDKDF (reference sequence). The V segment lost 3 bases and the J segment 3 bases; nucleotides outside the gene matches: 10. DNA for the CDR3: TGTGCCACCAGCAGGGCCGGACAGGATTTTTACTATGGCTACACCTTC. This sequence encodes CATSRAGQDFYYGYTF.

The genes are TRBV4-1 and TRBJ1-4, with D possibly TRBD1 on 5 matching bases. Germline CDR1 and CDR2: MGHRA and YSYEKL. This CDR3 comprises 15 residues. The germline V and J ends were trimmed by 3 bases and 10 bases, with 18 bases remaining between them. The CDR3 region is CASSHLGLLGAKLFF. As DNA, the CDR3 is TGCGCCAGCAGCCACCTGGGACTTTTAGGGGCAAAACTGTTTTTT.

V is TRBV3-1 (or the pseudogene TRBV3-2) and J is TRBJ2-1, with 10 bases identical to TRBD1. With 5 bases clipped from V and 7 bases from J, the junction kept 5 bases outside the gene matches. From germline, CDR1 is LGHDT and CDR2 YNNKEL (reference sequence). The CDR3 is 14 residues long. CDR3 loop: CASSEPGQGNEQFF. In DNA form, the CDR3 reads TGTGCCAGCAGCGAACCGGGACAGGGGAATGAGCAGTTCTTC.

The rearrangement joins TRBV27 to TRBJ1-1; the match to TRBD1 covers 7 bases. CDR1 and CDR2 (germline): MNHEY, SMNVEV (reference sequence). V lost 8 bases, J lost 7 bases, and 4 bases stayed unmatched. CDR3 length equals 11 residues. CDR3 residues: CASHRGYEAFF. The CDR3 DNA reads TGTGCCAGCCACAGGGGATATGAAGCTTTCTTT.

The J gene is TRBJ1-2, the V gene TRBV7-9, with D perhaps TRBD1 (5 bases). The CDR3 extends over 16 amino acids. CDR1 and CDR2 (germline): SEHNR, FQNEAQ (reference sequence). V lost 5 bases and J lost 2, with 18 bases in between. The CDR3 is CASSNKPLTENYGYTF. The CDR3 DNA reads as TGTGCCAGCAGCAACAAGCCACTGACAGAGAACTATGGCTACACCTTC.

The chain has TRBV13 and TRBJ1-1, with 7 bases identical to TRBD1. CDR1 and CDR2 (germline): PRHDT, FYEKMQ (reference sequence). V lost 2 bases and J lost 0; bases outside the gene matches: 9. CDR3 size: 17 residues. CDR3 DNA sequence: TGTGCCAGCAGCTTACGCTCTCGACAGGGTCTGAACACTGAAGCTTTCTTT. This sequence encodes CASSLRSRQGLNTEAFF.

This clone was detected only a few times. The rearrangement joins TRBV5-6 to TRBJ1-2; 9 bases align to TRBD1. The junction had 8 bases not matched to a gene; V was cut back by 0 bases and J by 2 bases. The CDR3 runs 17 residues. The germline gives CDR1 SGHDT, CDR2 YYEEEE. The CDR3 bases are TGTGCCAGCAGCTTGGTTGTTCCTACAGGGGGCAACTATGGCTACACCTTC. Residues: CASSLVVPTGGNYGYTF.

DNA of the CDR3: TGTGCCAGCAGGGGCGCGAACTATGGCTACACCTTC. Translation gives CASRGANYGYTF. The V call is TRBV6-5, the J call TRBJ1-2; no clear D. V was trimmed by 6 bases and J by 2 bases, leaving 7 bases between them. The CDR3 length is 12 residues. Germline V CDR1 and CDR2: MNHEY, SVGAGI.

V usage is TRBV19 and J usage is TRBJ2-3; possible D gene TRBD2, 6 bases. This CDR3 spans 15 amino acids. V was clipped by 0 bases and J by 4 bases, with 11 bases between them. Looked up from germline, CDR1 is LNHDA and CDR2 is SQIVND (reference sequence). This CDR3 reads CASSIEGPGADTQYF. The CDR3 DNA is TGTGCCAGTAGTATAGAAGGCCCGGGGGCAGATACGCAGTATTTT.

This clone showed up just a few times. This chain connects TRBV28 to TRBJ1-1; 7 bases map to TRBD1. The CDR3 extends over 14 amino acids. V was pared by 7 bases and J by 0 bases, with 5 bases of the junction left unmatched. CDR1 and CDR2 (germline): MDHEN, SYDVKM. The chain's CDR3 is CASKITGVNTEAFF. The CDR3 DNA is TGTGCCAGCAAGATTACAGGGGTGAACACTGAAGCTTTCTTT.

The chain is built from TRBV28 and TRBJ1-1, with D possibly being TRBD1 (5 bases). Germline V lookup: CDR1 MDHEN, CDR2 SYDVKM. V shed 3 bases and J shed 0 bases, with 8 bases lying between them. The CDR3 runs to 14 residues. Here the CDR3 reads CASSFHRLNTEAFF. CDR3 nucleotides: TGTGCCAGCAGTTTCCACAGGTTGAACACTGAAGCTTTCTTT.

V gene TRBV9 combines with J gene TRBJ1-4; D ambiguous. The CDR3 consists of 14 residues. The germline gives CDR1 SGDLS, CDR2 YYNGEE. V shed 0 bases and J shed 5 bases, with 8 bases lying between them. CDR3: CASSVGSRNEKLFF. For the CDR3, the DNA is TGTGCCAGCAGCGTAGGAAGCAGGAATGAAAAACTGTTTTTT.

This clone appeared a single time. This chain joins TRBV6-2 or TRBV6-3 and TRBJ1-3; TRBD1 aligns across 11 bases. V lost 5 bases, J lost 1 base, and 4 bases stayed unmatched. Germline V gene data show CDR1 as MNHEY and CDR2 as SVGEGT. The CDR3 runs to 16 residues. CDR3 nucleotide sequence: TGTGCCAGCAGTCCGGGACAGGGGGGATCTGGAAACACCATATATTTT. This gives the protein CASSPGQGGSGNTIYF.

The chain carries TRBV3-1 (or the pseudogene TRBV3-2) and TRBJ2-1, with TRBD1 matching over 8 bases. The CDR3 loop spans 13 amino acids. With V trimmed by 5 bases and J by 9 bases, 6 bases remained unmatched. Germline V gene data show CDR1 as LGHDT and CDR2 as YNNKEL (reference sequence). The CDR3 sequence is CASSRGQESEQFF. The CDR3 DNA sequence: TGTGCCAGCAGCAGGGGACAGGAGAGTGAGCAGTTCTTC.

The CDR3 region is CAISYQGAGQPQHF. CDR3 bases: TGTGCCATCAGTTACCAGGGGGCTGGTCAGCCCCAGCATTTT. The gene calls are TRBV10-3 and TRBJ1-5, with TRBD1 identical over 8 bases. V dropped 5 bases and J dropped 6; count of bases not matched to a gene: 6. Per germline, CDR1 ENHRY and CDR2 SYGVKD. The CDR3 is made up of 14 amino acids.